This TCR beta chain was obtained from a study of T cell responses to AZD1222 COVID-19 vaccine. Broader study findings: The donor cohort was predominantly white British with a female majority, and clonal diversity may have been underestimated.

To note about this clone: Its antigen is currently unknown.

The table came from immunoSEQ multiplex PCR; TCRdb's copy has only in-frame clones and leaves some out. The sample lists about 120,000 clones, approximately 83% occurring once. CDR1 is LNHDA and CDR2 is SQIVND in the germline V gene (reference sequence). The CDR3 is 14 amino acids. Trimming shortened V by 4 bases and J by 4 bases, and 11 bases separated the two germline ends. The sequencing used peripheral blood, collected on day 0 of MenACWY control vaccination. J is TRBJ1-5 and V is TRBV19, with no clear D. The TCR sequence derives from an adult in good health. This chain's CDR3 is CASSTQVSNQPQHF. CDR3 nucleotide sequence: TGTGCCAGTAGTACGCAGGTCTCTAATCAGCCCCAGCATTTT.